The 29 T cell receptor beta chains below all came from one sample that was sequenced in a study of T cell responses to AZD1222 COVID-19 vaccine. TCRdb's copy holds only in-frame clones and misses some; the assay was immunoSEQ multiplex PCR. This table has 20,000 to 25,000 clones, around 87% appearing once. The source was peripheral blood, collected 28 days after the second AZD1222 dose. These TCRs come from an adult who received the AZD1222 COVID-19 vaccine.

This rearrangement joins TRBV5-5 to TRBJ2-3; D unclear. Trimming left V 0 bases short and J 0 bases short, with 8 bases between. The CDR3 contains 15 residues. Germline-derived CDR1 and CDR2 are SGHKS and YYEKEE (reference sequence). The CDR3 coding sequence is TGTGCCAGCAGCTTGGCAAGATATAGCACAGATACGCAGTATTTT. It codes for CASSLARYSTDTQYF.

In its sample, this clone was seen once. The CDR3 is CATSEGYSGANVLTF. The DNA for the CDR3 is TGTGCCACCAGTGAAGGATACTCTGGGGCCAACGTCCTGACTTTC. The chain employs TRBV24-1 and TRBJ2-6; D is uncertain. From germline, CDR1 is KGHDR and CDR2 SFDVKD. This CDR3 region has 15 residues. The ends were cut back, 4 bases at V and 0 bases at J, with 6 bases in the middle.

The genes are TRBV2 and TRBJ2-2, with TRBD2 identical over 11 bases. Germline CDR1 and CDR2: SNHLY and FYNNEI. J was trimmed by 3 bases and V by 2 bases; bases with no gene match: 8. The CDR3 runs 18 residues. The CDR3 loop reads CASSESLAGVRYTGELFF. CDR3 DNA: TGTGCCAGCAGTGAATCACTAGCGGGAGTACGGTACACCGGGGAGCTGTTTTTT.

The V gene is TRBV3-1 (or the pseudogene TRBV3-2), the J gene TRBJ1-1; no clear D gene. V lost 4 bases and J lost 4, with 10 bases in between. CDR1 is LGHDT, CDR2 YNNKEL, per germline (reference sequence). CDR3 size: 13 residues. The CDR3 loop reads CASSRWDGTEAFF. The CDR3 DNA reads as TGTGCCAGCAGCCGTTGGGATGGCACTGAAGCTTTCTTT.

V is TRBV5-5 and J is TRBJ1-1; D gene unclear. The CDR3 has 14 residues. Trimming left V 7 bases short and J 1 base short, with 14 bases between. Germline V gives CDR1 SGHKS, CDR2 YYEKEE (reference sequence). CDR3 coding DNA: TGTGCCAGCCGGGCCTTCACCGGGAACACTGAAGCTTTCTTT. It specifies CASRAFTGNTEAFF.

The chain joins TRBV6-5 to TRBJ2-7; 8 positions match TRBD1. This CDR3 comprises 14 residues. Germline V gene data show CDR1 as MNHEY and CDR2 as SVGAGI. The trim removed 2 bases at V and 2 bases at J, leaving 2 bases unmatched. The CDR3 DNA follows: TGTGCCAGCAGTTACCGGGGACAGGCCTACGAGCAGTACTTC. Protein sequence: CASSYRGQAYEQYF.

The chain couples TRBV7-2 to TRBJ2-4; TRBD2 aligns across 8 bases. V was pared by 1 base and J by 6 bases, with 5 bases of the junction left unmatched. CDR3 size: 15 residues. The germline gives CDR1 SGHTA, CDR2 FQGNSA. The CDR3 nucleotides read TGTGCCAGCAGCTTAGTAGAGGGACTAGGAAACATTCAGTACTTC. The encoded protein is CASSLVEGLGNIQYF.

V and J are TRBV28 and TRBJ2-7, with 11 bases matching TRBD2. CDR3 length: 16 amino acids. Germline lookup yields CDR1 MDHEN and CDR2 SYDVKM. Germline trimming cut 2 bases from V and 2 bases from J; bases unmatched to any gene: 5. CDR3 nucleotides: TGTGCCAGCAGTTTAGTAGCGGGAGGGCCAACCTACGAGCAGTACTTC. Its translation is CASSLVAGGPTYEQYF. Looking up the rest from reference TRBV28 and TRBJ2-7 gives the full variable domain: DVKVTQSSRYLVKRTGEKVFLECVQDMDHENMFWYRQDPGLGLRLIYFSYDVKMKEKGDIPEGYSVSREKKERFSLILESASTNQTSMYLCASSLVAGGPTYEQYFGPGTRLTVT.

The chain couples TRBV6-4 to TRBJ2-3; 8 bases match TRBD2. The CDR3 extends over 15 amino acids. CDR1 is MRHNA, CDR2 SNTAGT, per germline. Unmatched junction bases numbered 3, after V lost 3 bases and J lost 1 base. In DNA form, the CDR3 reads TGTGCCAGCAGTGAATCGCGGGGGGGCACAGATACGCAGTATTTT. Its translation is CASSESRGGTDTQYF.

This clone appeared a few times. This sequence joins TRBV7-2 and TRBJ1-5; D may be TRBD1 (5 bases). Germline CDR1 is SGHTA and CDR2 is FQGNSA. This CDR3 comprises 15 residues. V was pared by 5 bases and J by 6 bases, with 17 bases between. The CDR3 is CASSPGPAGTQPQHF. CDR3 coding DNA: TGTGCCAGCAGCCCGGGACCGGCAGGAACTCAGCCCCAGCATTTT.

On this clone: The same CDR3 arises from other DNA sequences in this sample as well. V and J are TRBV3-1 (or the pseudogene TRBV3-2) and TRBJ2-2; D perhaps matches TRBD2 (5 bases). V lost 3 bases to trimming and J lost 2 bases, with 7 bases between them. The CDR3 runs 14 residues. In germline, CDR1 is LGHDT, CDR2 YNNKEL (reference sequence). CDR3 loop: CASSQGVNTGELFF. DNA for the CDR3: TGTGCCAGCAGCCAGGGAGTTAACACCGGGGAGCTGTTTTTT.

The chain has TRBV12-3 or TRBV12-4 and TRBJ1-1; D is unresolved. CDR3 size: 11 residues. V lost 6 bases to trimming and J lost 8 bases, with 10 bases between them. CDR3 DNA: TGTGCCAGCAGAAGGTGGGCAGAAGCTTTCTTT. It codes for CASRRWAEAFF.

This clone appeared a few times. V gene TRBV7-2 combines with J gene TRBJ2-2; D might be TRBD1 or TRBD2, each matching 5 bases. Germline values: CDR1 SGHTA, CDR2 FQGNSA. Trimming cost V 4 bases and J 3 bases, with 12 bases left between them. The CDR3 length is 15 residues. The CDR3 spells CASSSGRGDTGELFF. The CDR3 DNA follows: TGTGCCAGCAGCTCGGGACGGGGAGACACCGGGGAGCTGTTTTTT.

V is TRBV7-3 and J is TRBJ2-1, with D unclear. The CDR3 consists of 14 residues. Germline lookup yields CDR1 SGHTA and CDR2 FQGTGA. V shed 1 base and J shed 8 bases, with 12 bases lying between them. The DNA of the CDR3 is TGTGCCAGCAGCTTAAGTCGGCAAGGCGATGAGCAGTTCTTC. It is translated as CASSLSRQGDEQFF.

The chain has TRBV9 and TRBJ2-5, with a weak D call TRBD1 (5 bases). The CDR3 runs 16 residues. The V end was cut by 4 bases, the J end by 1 base, with 17 bases between. Germline assignment: CDR1 SGDLS and CDR2 YYNGEE. DNA of the CDR3: TGTGCCAGCAGCCCCTCAGGGTCTAGGGGCCAAGAGACCCAGTACTTC. It yields the protein CASSPSGSRGQETQYF.

Regarding this clone: Other DNA sequences of this sample code for an identical CDR3. The chain carries TRBV27 and TRBJ1-1; D is unresolved. V gave up 2 bases and J gave up 1 base, with 5 bases separating them. There are 13 residues in the CDR3. Germline V gene lookup returns CDR1 MNHEY and CDR2 SMNVEV (reference sequence). CDR3 amino acids: CASSLGRNTEAFF. As DNA, the CDR3 is TGTGCCAGCAGTTTAGGGAGGAACACTGAAGCTTTCTTT.

This sequence joins TRBV5-6 and TRBJ2-2; 10 bases agree with TRBD1. CDR1 and CDR2 (germline): SGHDT, YYEEEE. The CDR3 runs to 16 residues. The V gene end was trimmed by 9 bases and the J gene end by 0 bases; junction bases not matched to a gene: 8. DNA of the CDR3: TGTGCCACCCGGGACAGGGGCGTTTCGAACACCGGGGAGCTGTTTTTT. It encodes CATRDRGVSNTGELFF.

V and J are TRBV27 and TRBJ2-7, with D uncertain. This CDR3 is 13 amino acids long. The V and J ends lost 5 bases and 6 bases respectively, with 14 bases between them. The germline V gene encodes CDR1 MNHEY and CDR2 SMNVEV (reference sequence). The chain's CDR3 is CASSKNPLSEQYF. The CDR3 nucleotides read TGTGCCAGCAGTAAGAACCCACTAAGCGAGCAGTACTTC.

The chain employs TRBV11-2 and TRBJ1-2; tentative D call: TRBD1 (5 bases). V shed 5 bases and J shed 4 bases, with 14 bases lying between them. Germline lookup yields CDR1 SGHAT and CDR2 FQNNGV. This CDR3 is 14 amino acids long. CDR3 region: CASSARWGGYGYTF. The CDR3 DNA reads as TGTGCCAGCAGCGCCCGTTGGGGGGGCTATGGCTACACCTTC.

The chain couples TRBV5-1 to TRBJ2-5; no clear D gene. From germline, CDR1 is SGHRS and CDR2 YFSETQ. V dropped 3 bases and J dropped 5 bases, with 14 bases sitting between them. The CDR3 extends over 14 amino acids. CDR3 bases: TGCGCCAGCAGCTCCGGACGGCCCTTCGAGACCCAGTACTTC. This codes for CASSSGRPFETQYF. Variable domain in full (rest from reference TRBV5-1 and TRBJ2-5): KAGVTQTPRYLIKTRGQQVTLSCSPISGHRSVSWYQQTPGQGLQFLFEYFSETQRNKGNFPGRFSGRQFSNSRSEMNVSTLELGDSALYLCASSSGRPFETQYFGPGTRLLVL.

The V call is TRBV5-1, the J call TRBJ2-7; D is ambiguous. Germline CDR1 is SGHRS and CDR2 is YFSETQ. The CDR3 contains 14 residues. Deletions cut 1 base from V and 3 bases from J, with 11 bases between. The CDR3 protein is CASSLSDMSYEQYF. The CDR3 DNA sequence: TGCGCCAGCAGCTTGTCGGATATGAGCTACGAGCAGTACTTC.

The count of this clone is one. The chain links TRBV7-2 to TRBJ2-3; 9 bases are shared with TRBD1. V gave up 6 bases and J gave up 2 bases; unmatched junction bases: 9. This CDR3 comprises 16 residues. The germline gives CDR1 SGHTA, CDR2 FQGNSA. The CDR3 sequence is CASSFAGDRATDTQYF. CDR3 in DNA: TGTGCCAGCAGTTTTGCGGGGGACAGGGCCACAGATACGCAGTATTTT.

V is TRBV5-4 and J is TRBJ2-7; D gene uncertain. Germline CDR1 SGHNT, CDR2 YYREEE (reference sequence). The CDR3 covers 11 residues. Trimming left V 1 base short and J 6 bases short, with 5 bases between. The CDR3 sequence: CASSLFSEQYF. The CDR3 DNA reads as TGTGCCAGCAGCTTGTTTAGCGAGCAGTACTTC.

The V gene is TRBV4-3, the J gene TRBJ2-1, with 14 bases matching TRBD2. This CDR3 has 15 amino acids. The V gene end was trimmed by 3 bases and the J gene end by 10 bases; junction bases not matched to a gene: 5. CDR1 and CDR2 from the germline V gene are LGHNA and YSLEER. The CDR3: CASSQGLAGAGEQFF. In DNA form, the CDR3 reads TGCGCCAGCAGCCAGGGACTAGCGGGAGCCGGGGAGCAGTTCTTC.

The chain couples TRBV4-2 to TRBJ2-3; no reliable D call. The length of the CDR3 is 16 residues. The germline CDR1 and CDR2 sequences are LGHNA and YNFKEQ. Trimming cost V 6 bases and J 0 bases, with 16 bases left between them. The CDR3 bases are TGTGCCAGCAGACTAAACCTAGTTTCTAGCACAGATACGCAGTATTTT. Translation gives CASRLNLVSSTDTQYF.

The V and J genes are TRBV7-9 and TRBJ1-6; D is ambiguous. The ends were cut back, 6 bases at V and 5 bases at J, with 11 bases in the middle. The CDR3 is made up of 14 amino acids. Germline CDR1 reads SEHNR; CDR2 reads FQNEAQ (reference sequence). CDR3 sequence reads: CASSPGSHNSPLHF. The CDR3 nucleotides read TGTGCCAGCAGTCCGGGGTCCCATAATTCACCCCTCCACTTT.

V usage is TRBV2 and J usage is TRBJ2-5; D is uncertain. Germline V gene lookup returns CDR1 SNHLY and CDR2 FYNNEI. V was shortened by 8 bases and J by 0 bases, with 7 bases between the two germline ends. CDR3 length equals 12 residues. The CDR3: CASRTDQETQYF. For the CDR3, the DNA is TGTGCCAGCCGGACGGACCAAGAGACCCAGTACTTC.

A remark on this clone: The junction and the germline gene differ at one end; a read error may be behind it. The chain has TRBV7-7 and TRBJ2-5; 8 nucleotides match TRBD2. Per germline, CDR1 SSHAT and CDR2 FNYEAQ (reference sequence). This CDR3 comprises 15 residues. CDR3 in amino acids: CASSSAGHGGAAQYF. CDR3 bases: TGTGCTAGCAGCTCGGCCGGGCACGGGGGGGCGGCCCAGTACTTC.

The chain carries TRBV30 and TRBJ2-7; tentatively, D is TRBD1 (6 bases). Per the germline V gene, CDR1 is GTSNPN and CDR2 is SVGIG (reference sequence). The CDR3 spans 17 residues. V was shortened by 4 bases and J by 6 bases, with 28 bases between the two germline ends. In DNA, the CDR3 is TGTGCCTGGATTACAATAGGGGGTCAAATTTGGACGTGCGAGCAGTACTTC. This gives the protein CAWITIGGQIWTCEQYF.